This T cell receptor beta chain was obtained from a study of identical twins. TCRdb passed the 5' RACE reads through MiXCR, listing each CDR3 protein once. The sample yields fewer than 250,000 distinct CDR3 sequences, about a sixth seen once. The table lists this clonotype with many counts. These data were likewise used in another study, on T cells expressing NK-cell markers. That source notes: In 6 or 7 donors, dominant NKG2C+ clonotypes were roughly 1.0-7.0% of CD8+ T cells.

This clonotype was sampled from a woman younger than 30 in good health. Material for sequencing was CD8+ T cells sorted from blood.

CDR3 in amino acids: CAISESQRLNEAFF. CDR3 coding DNA: TGTGCCATCAGTGAGTCCCAGAGGCTAAATGAAGCTTTCTTT. This sequence joins TRBV10-3 and TRBJ1-1, with D unresolved. The V end lost 0 bases, the J end lost 7 bases, and 12 bases lay between the germline ends. The CDR3 length is 14 residues. Germline V gene lookup returns CDR1 ENHRY and CDR2 SYGVKD.